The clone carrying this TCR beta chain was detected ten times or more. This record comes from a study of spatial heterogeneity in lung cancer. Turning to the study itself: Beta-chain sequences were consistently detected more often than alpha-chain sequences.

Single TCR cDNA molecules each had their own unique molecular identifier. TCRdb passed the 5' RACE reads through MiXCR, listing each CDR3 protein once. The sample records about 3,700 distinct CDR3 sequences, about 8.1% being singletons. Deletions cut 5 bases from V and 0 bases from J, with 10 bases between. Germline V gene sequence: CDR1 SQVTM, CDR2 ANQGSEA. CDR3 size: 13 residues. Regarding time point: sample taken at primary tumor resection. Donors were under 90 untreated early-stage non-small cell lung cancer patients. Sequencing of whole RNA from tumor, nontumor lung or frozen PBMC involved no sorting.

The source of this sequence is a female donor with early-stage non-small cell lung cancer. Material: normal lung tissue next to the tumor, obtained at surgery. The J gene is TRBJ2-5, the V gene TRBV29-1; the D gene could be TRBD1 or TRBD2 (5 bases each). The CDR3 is CSVPGTDQETQYF. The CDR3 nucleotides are TGCAGCGTTCCCGGGACGGACCAAGAGACCCAGTACTTC.